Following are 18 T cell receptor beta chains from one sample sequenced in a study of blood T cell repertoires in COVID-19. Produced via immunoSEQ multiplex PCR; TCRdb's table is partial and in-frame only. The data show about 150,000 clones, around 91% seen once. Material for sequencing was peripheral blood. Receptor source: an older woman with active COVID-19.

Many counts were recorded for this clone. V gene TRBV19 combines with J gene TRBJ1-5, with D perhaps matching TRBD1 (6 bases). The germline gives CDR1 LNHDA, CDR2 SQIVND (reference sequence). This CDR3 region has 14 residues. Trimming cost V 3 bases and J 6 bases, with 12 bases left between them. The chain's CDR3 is CASSINRARQPQHF. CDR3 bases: TGTGCCAGTAGTATTAACAGGGCACGTCAGCCCCAGCATTTT.

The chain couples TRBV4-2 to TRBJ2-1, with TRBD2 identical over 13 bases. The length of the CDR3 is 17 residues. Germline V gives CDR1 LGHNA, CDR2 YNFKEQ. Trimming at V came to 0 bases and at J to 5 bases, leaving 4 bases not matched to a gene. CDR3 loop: CASSQEWTSGSNNEQFF. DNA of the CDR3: TGTGCCAGCAGCCAAGAGTGGACTAGCGGGAGTAACAATGAGCAGTTCTTC.

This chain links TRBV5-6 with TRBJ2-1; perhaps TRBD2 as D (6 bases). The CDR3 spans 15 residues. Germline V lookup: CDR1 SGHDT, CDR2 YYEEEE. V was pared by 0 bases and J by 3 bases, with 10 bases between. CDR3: CASSLGLASYNEQFF. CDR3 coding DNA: TGTGCCAGCAGCTTGGGGCTAGCGAGCTACAATGAGCAGTTCTTC.

CDR3 amino acids: CATSFRGTIYEQYF. The CDR3 region has the DNA TGTGCCACCTCGTTTCGCGGGACGATCTACGAGCAGTACTTC. The chain uses TRBV6-5 and TRBJ2-7, with D tentatively TRBD2 (6 bases). This CDR3 comprises 14 residues. V was trimmed by 10 bases and J by 3 bases, leaving 19 bases between them. Per germline, CDR1 MNHEY and CDR2 SVGAGI.

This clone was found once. In DNA, the CDR3 is TGTGCCAGCAGTTACGCTAGCGTGAGCACAGATACGCAGTATTTT. Its translation: CASSYASVSTDTQYF. The chain combines TRBV6-6 with TRBJ2-3; TRBD2 is a possible D gene (6 bases). CDR1 is MNHNY and CDR2 is SVGAGI in the germline V gene (reference sequence). The CDR3 is made up of 15 amino acids. Trimming removed 2 bases at V and 0 bases at J, with 9 bases between.

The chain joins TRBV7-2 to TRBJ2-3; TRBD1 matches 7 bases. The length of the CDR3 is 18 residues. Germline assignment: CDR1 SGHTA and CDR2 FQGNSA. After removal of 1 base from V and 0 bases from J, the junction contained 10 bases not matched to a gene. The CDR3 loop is CASSLGKTGWASTDTQYF. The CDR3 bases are TGTGCCAGCAGCTTAGGAAAGACAGGGTGGGCTAGCACAGATACGCAGTATTTT.

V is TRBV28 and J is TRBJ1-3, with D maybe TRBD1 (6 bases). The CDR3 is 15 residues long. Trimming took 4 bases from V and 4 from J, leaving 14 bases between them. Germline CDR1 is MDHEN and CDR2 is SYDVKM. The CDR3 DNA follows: TGTGCCAGCAGTTCTACAGGGTTTCGGGGAAACACCATATATTTT. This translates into CASSSTGFRGNTIYF.

The CDR3 DNA is TGCGCCAGCCTGATGGGGCAGAGCAGCACAGATACGCAGTATTTT. Translation gives CASLMGQSSTDTQYF. This chain links TRBV5-1 with TRBJ2-3, with D tentatively TRBD1 (5 bases). Trimming took off 7 bases at V and 0 bases at J, with 15 bases between the two ends. From germline, CDR1 is SGHRS and CDR2 YFSETQ. The CDR3 is 15 amino acids.

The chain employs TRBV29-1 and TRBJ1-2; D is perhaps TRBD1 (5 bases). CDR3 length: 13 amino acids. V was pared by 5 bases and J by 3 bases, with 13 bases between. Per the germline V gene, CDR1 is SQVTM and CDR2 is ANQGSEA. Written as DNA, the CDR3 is TGCAGCGTTAGGCAGGGTGGGGACTATGGCTACACCTTC. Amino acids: CSVRQGGDYGYTF.

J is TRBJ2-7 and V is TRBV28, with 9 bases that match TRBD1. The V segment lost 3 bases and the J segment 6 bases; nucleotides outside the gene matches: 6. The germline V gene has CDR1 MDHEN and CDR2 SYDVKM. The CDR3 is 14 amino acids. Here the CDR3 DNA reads TGTGCCAGCAGTTTGGCCTTGACAGGGGGCGAGCAGTACTTC. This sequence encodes CASSLALTGGEQYF.

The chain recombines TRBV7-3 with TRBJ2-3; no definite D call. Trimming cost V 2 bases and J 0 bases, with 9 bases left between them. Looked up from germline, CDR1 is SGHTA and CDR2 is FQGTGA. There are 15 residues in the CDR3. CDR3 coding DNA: TGTGCCAGCAGCTTATATCCTTCGAGCACAGATACGCAGTATTTT. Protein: CASSLYPSSTDTQYF.

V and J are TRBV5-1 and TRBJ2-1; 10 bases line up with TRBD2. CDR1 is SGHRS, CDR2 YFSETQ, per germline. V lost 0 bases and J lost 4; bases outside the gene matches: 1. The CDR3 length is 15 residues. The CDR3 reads CASSLGTSGYNEQFF. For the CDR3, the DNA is TGCGCCAGCAGCTTGGGGACTAGCGGATACAATGAGCAGTTCTTC.

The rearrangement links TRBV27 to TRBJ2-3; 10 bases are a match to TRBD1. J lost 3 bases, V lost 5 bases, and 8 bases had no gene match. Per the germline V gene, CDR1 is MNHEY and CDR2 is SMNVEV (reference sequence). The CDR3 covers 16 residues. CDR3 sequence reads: CASSRQTGGATDTQYF. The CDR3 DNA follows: TGTGCCAGCAGTAGACAGACAGGGGGCGCGACAGATACGCAGTATTTT.

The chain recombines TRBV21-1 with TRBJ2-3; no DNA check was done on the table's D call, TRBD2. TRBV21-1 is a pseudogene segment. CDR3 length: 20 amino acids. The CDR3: CASSVRRVETSGSGVDTQYF. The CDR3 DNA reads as TGTGCCAGCAGCGTCCGAAGAGTTGAGACTAGCGGGAGCGGGGTAGATACGCAGTATTTT.

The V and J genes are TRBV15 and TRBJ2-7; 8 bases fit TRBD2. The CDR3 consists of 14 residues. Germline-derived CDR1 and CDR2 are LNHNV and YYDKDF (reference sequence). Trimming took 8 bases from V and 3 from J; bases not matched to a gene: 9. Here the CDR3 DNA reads TGTGCCACCGGCGGGGGAACTAGCGGCTACGAGCAGTACTTC. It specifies CATGGGTSGYEQYF.

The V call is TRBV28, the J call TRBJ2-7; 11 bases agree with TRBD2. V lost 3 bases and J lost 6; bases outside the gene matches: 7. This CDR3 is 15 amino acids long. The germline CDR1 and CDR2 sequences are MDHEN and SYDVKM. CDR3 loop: CASSLGGTSGFEQYF. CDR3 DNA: TGTGCCAGCAGTTTGGGGGGGACTAGCGGATTCGAGCAGTACTTC.

CDR3 protein: CASSQLEVAGGYGYTF. CDR3 coding DNA: TGTGCCAGCAGCCAACTGGAGGTAGCAGGGGGCTATGGCTACACCTTC. The chain carries TRBV5-4 and TRBJ1-2, with TRBD1 matching over 7 bases. This CDR3 comprises 16 residues. Per germline, CDR1 SGHNT and CDR2 YYREEE (reference sequence). V dropped 4 bases and J dropped 4; count of bases not matched to a gene: 13.

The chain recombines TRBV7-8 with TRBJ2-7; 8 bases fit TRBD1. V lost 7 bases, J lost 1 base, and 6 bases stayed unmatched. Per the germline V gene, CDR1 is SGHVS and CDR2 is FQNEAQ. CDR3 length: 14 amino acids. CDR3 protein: CASTMGQASYEQYF. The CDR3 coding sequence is TGTGCCAGCACCATGGGACAGGCGTCCTACGAGCAGTACTTC. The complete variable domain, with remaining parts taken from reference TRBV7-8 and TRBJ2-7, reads GAGVSQSPRYKVAKRGQDVALRCDPISGHVSLFWYQQALGQGPEFLTYFQNEAQLDKSGLPSDRFFAERPEGSVSTLKIQRTQQEDSAVYLCASTMGQASYEQYFGPGTRLTVT.